Shown below are 23 T cell receptor beta chains from a single sample sequenced in a study of blood T cells in healthy people across ages. A J-beta primer mix and a sample-barcoded 5' primer were used in a second PCR of roughly 6 to 12 cycles. Via MiXCR, TCRdb re-called the 5' RACE reads, giving one row per CDR3 protein. The sample carries 1.5 million to 2 million distinct CDR3 sequences, around 50% recorded once. The specimen was blood. The receptors come from a woman aged 40 to 50 in good health.

The V and J genes are TRBV27 and TRBJ1-2, with D perhaps TRBD1 (6 bases). The length of the CDR3 is 13 residues. Germline CDR1 and CDR2: MNHEY and SMNVEV (reference sequence). V lost 3 bases to trimming and J lost 8 bases, with 13 bases between them. CDR3 nucleotides: TGTGCCAGCAGTTTTAGCACAGGGAAAGGCTACACCTTC. This translates into CASSFSTGKGYTF.

J is TRBJ2-1 and V is TRBV29-1; D is perhaps TRBD1 (5 bases). V shed 3 bases and J shed 4 bases, with 10 bases lying between them. CDR3 length: 13 amino acids. Germline V gene lookup returns CDR1 SQVTM and CDR2 ANQGSEA. The CDR3 DNA reads TGCAGCGTTGAGGTCAACAGGTACAATGAGCAGTTCTTC. This codes for CSVEVNRYNEQFF.

This clonotype was observed a single time. The V gene is TRBV28, the J gene TRBJ1-2, with D perhaps matching TRBD1 (5 bases). The CDR3 sequence is 15 residues long. The V and J ends lost 2 bases and 4 bases respectively, with 14 bases between them. Germline V gives CDR1 MDHEN, CDR2 SYDVKM. CDR3 DNA: TGTGCCAGCAGTTTAGGCGGGGGAGGTCTCTATGGCTACACCTTC. The encoded protein is CASSLGGGGLYGYTF.

V is TRBV11-2 and J is TRBJ2-1, with 12 bases matching TRBD2. The CDR3 length is 15 residues. Looked up from germline, CDR1 is SGHAT and CDR2 is FQNNGV. J was trimmed by 7 bases and V by 2 bases; bases with no gene match: 3. The CDR3 nucleotides are TGTGCCAGCAGCTTAAGGACTAGCGGGGTGAATGAGCAGTTCTTC. Its protein product is CASSLRTSGVNEQFF.

The sample holds a few counts of this clonotype. This rearrangement joins TRBV7-2 to TRBJ2-1; 9 nucleotides align to TRBD2. CDR3 length: 14 residues. Per germline, CDR1 SGHTA and CDR2 FQGNSA. The V segment lost 7 bases and the J segment 5 bases; nucleotides outside the gene matches: 6. CDR3 nucleotide sequence: TGTGCCAGCAATCCGGGACTAGCCAACAATGAGCAGTTCTTC. This translates into CASNPGLANNEQFF.

The chain combines TRBV15 with TRBJ2-3; a possible D gene is TRBD2 (5 bases). Germline lookup yields CDR1 LNHNV and CDR2 YYDKDF (reference sequence). This CDR3 contains 15 residues. Trimming stripped 6 bases from V and 7 bases from J, with 20 bases between. The CDR3 sequence is CATRGKRIGSHTQYF. In nucleotides, the CDR3 is TGTGCCACCAGGGGTAAGCGGATCGGTTCACATACGCAGTATTTT.

The chain uses TRBV10-2 and TRBJ2-1, with 12 bases fitting TRBD2. Per the germline V gene, CDR1 is WSHSY and CDR2 is SAAADI. The CDR3 sequence is 12 residues long. J gave up 15 bases and V 5 bases, and 5 bases lay outside the gene matches. CDR3 region: CASSTSGGTLFF. The CDR3 nucleotides are TGCGCCAGCAGTACTAGCGGGGGGACTTTGTTCTTC.

The chain recombines TRBV6-2 or TRBV6-3 with TRBJ2-3, with D maybe TRBD2 (5 bases). Germline CDR1 and CDR2: MNHEY and SVGEGT. The length of the CDR3 is 14 residues. V was shortened by 7 bases and J by 4 bases, with 15 bases between the two germline ends. The CDR3 is CASIRGGLADTQYF. DNA of the CDR3: TGTGCCAGCATTCGTGGAGGATTAGCAGATACGCAGTATTTT.

The chain links TRBV7-2 to TRBJ2-6; a possible D gene is TRBD2 (6 bases). This CDR3 contains 16 residues. V lost 7 bases, J lost 1 base, and 14 bases lay in between. The germline V gene has CDR1 SGHTA and CDR2 FQGNSA. The CDR3: CASILVGGSGANVLTF. The CDR3 DNA reads TGTGCCAGCATCCTCGTTGGGGGGTCTGGGGCCAACGTCCTGACTTTC.

The J gene is TRBJ2-1, the V gene TRBV27; 10 nucleotides agree with TRBD2. CDR1 and CDR2 from the germline V gene are MNHEY and SMNVEV (reference sequence). This CDR3 comprises 14 residues. With V trimmed by 6 bases and J by 9 bases, 8 bases remained unmatched. CDR3 DNA: TGTGCCAGCAGGTTAGCGGGGGGCCGGGCTGAGCAGTTCTTC. Residues: CASRLAGGRAEQFF.

This chain links TRBV9 with TRBJ2-5; 9 nucleotides match TRBD2. CDR1 is SGDLS and CDR2 is YYNGEE in the germline V gene. The V and J ends lost 0 bases and 0 bases, in that order; junction bases with no gene match: 12. This CDR3 is 19 amino acids long. CDR3 sequence (DNA): TGTGCCAGCAGCGTAGCTACGCGATGGGGACTAGCTTACCAAGAGACCCAGTACTTC. As protein: CASSVATRWGLAYQETQYF.

J is TRBJ2-3 and V is TRBV2, with D maybe TRBD2 (5 bases). V lost 4 bases to trimming and J lost 14 bases, with 10 bases between them. The CDR3 consists of 10 residues. Germline V CDR1 and CDR2: SNHLY, FYNNEI. This CDR3 is CASSAGYPYF. The CDR3 nucleotides are TGTGCCAGCAGTGCGGGGTACCCGTATTTT.

The rearrangement links TRBV20-1 to TRBJ2-1; D perhaps matches TRBD2 (7 bases). Deletions cut 3 bases from V and 4 bases from J, with 16 bases between. This CDR3 comprises 15 residues. The germline V gene has CDR1 DFQATT and CDR2 SNEGSKA (reference sequence). The CDR3 reads CSASRAGATYNEQFF. The CDR3 DNA reads TGCAGTGCTAGTCGTGCGGGGGCGACGTACAATGAGCAGTTCTTC.

A few counts support this clonotype. CDR3 nucleotide sequence: TGTGCCAGCAGCCAAGGATCGTCGTGGCAGTACTTC. Its translation is CASSQGSSWQYF. The chain joins TRBV14 to TRBJ2-5; D remains ambiguous. Per germline, CDR1 SGHDN and CDR2 FVKESK. CDR3 length: 12 amino acids. The V end lost 1 base, the J end lost 11 bases, and 11 bases lay between the germline ends. Using reference TRBV14 and TRBJ2-5 for the parts outside the CDR3, the full variable domain is EAGVTQFPSHSVIEKGQTVTLRCDPISGHDNLYWYRRVMGKEIKFLLHFVKESKQDESGMPNNRFLAERTGGTYSTLKVQPAELEDSGVYFCASSQGSSWQYFGPGTRLLVL.

This clonotype was counted between two and nine times. The chain couples TRBV4-3 to TRBJ2-1; 10 bases line up with TRBD1. Germline V gene lookup returns CDR1 LGHNA and CDR2 YSLEER. The CDR3 is 15 amino acids. J gave up 7 bases and V 0 bases, and 3 bases lay outside the gene matches. The CDR3 sequence is CASSQDRTGGNEQFF. In DNA form, the CDR3 reads TGCGCCAGCAGCCAAGACAGGACAGGGGGTAATGAGCAGTTCTTC.

This clonotype came up a few times. The chain uses TRBV18 and TRBJ2-3; D is unclear. Trimming pared 3 bases from V and 5 bases from J, leaving 9 bases between. Germline CDR1 is KGHSH and CDR2 is LQKENI. The CDR3 length is 13 residues. CDR3 nucleotide sequence: TGTGCCAGCTCACCGAACCGTAGAGATACGCAGTATTTT. Its protein is CASSPNRRDTQYF.

This clonotype was found many times. The chain is built from TRBV10-3 and TRBJ2-6; a possible D gene is TRBD2 (5 bases). The CDR3 is made up of 18 amino acids. In germline, CDR1 is ENHRY, CDR2 SYGVKD. Between the trimmed V and J ends, which lost 4 bases and 0 bases, there was a span of 16 bases. The CDR3 DNA reads as TGTGCCATCAGTGGAGGGCCAGATTTAAGCTCTGGGGCCAACGTCCTGACTTTC. This translates into CAISGGPDLSSGANVLTF.

The CDR3 DNA follows: TGCAGTGCTAGAGATATTTATAGCAATCAGCCCCAGCATTTT. Translated: CSARDIYSNQPQHF. J is TRBJ1-5 and V is TRBV20-1; D is uncertain. V was cut by 0 bases and J by 0 bases, with 6 bases left in between. Germline values: CDR1 DFQATT, CDR2 SNEGSKA (reference sequence). The CDR3 sequence is 14 residues long.

The rearrangement joins TRBV5-1 to TRBJ2-6; D may be TRBD1 (6 bases). In germline, CDR1 is SGHRS, CDR2 YFSETQ. V gave up 2 bases and J gave up 3 bases, with 9 bases separating them. The CDR3 contains 15 residues. The CDR3 bases are TGCGCCAGCAGCTTCGACAGGATTGGGGCCAACGTCCTGACTTTC. Protein sequence: CASSFDRIGANVLTF.

About this clonotype itself: Just one base apart from a much larger clone, this may be a read error. The CDR3 is CASSLFGSGANVLTF. The CDR3 DNA reads as TGTGCCAGCAGCTTGTTCGGGTCTGGGGCCAACGTCCTGACTTTC. V and J are TRBV7-9 and TRBJ2-6; no definite D call. The CDR3 sequence is 15 residues long. Germline lookup yields CDR1 SEHNR and CDR2 FQNEAQ (reference sequence). The V and J ends lost 3 bases and 1 base respectively, with 7 bases between them.

The chain carries TRBV4-2 and TRBJ2-3; the D is unclear. V dropped 5 bases and J dropped 0 bases, with 15 bases sitting between them. The length of the CDR3 is 16 residues. Germline CDR1 LGHNA, CDR2 YNFKEQ. Here the CDR3 DNA reads TGTGCCAGCAGCGAAGGAGAAGGGTCCAGCACAGATACGCAGTATTTT. Translation gives CASSEGEGSSTDTQYF.

The chain has TRBV6-1 and TRBJ1-2; D remains ambiguous. The CDR3 is made up of 12 amino acids. The germline gives CDR1 MNHNS, CDR2 SASEGT. The V gene lost 1 base and the J gene lost 7 bases, with 7 bases spanning the gap. The DNA for the CDR3 is TGTGCCAGCAGTGAAGGGGTAGGTGGCTACACCTTC. Its translation: CASSEGVGGYTF.

Regarding this clonotype: One base away lies a much larger clone, so this may be a sequencing read error. This chain links TRBV6-4 with TRBJ2-7; 11 nucleotides line up with TRBD2. The J call may not be correct, given that the DNA end is closer to TRBJ2-5. CDR3 length: 14 amino acids. Per the germline V gene, CDR1 is MRHNA and CDR2 is SNTAGT. In nucleotides, the CDR3 is TGTGCCAGCAGTGTAGCGGGGGGGCACGAGACCCAGTACTTC. Its protein is CASSVAGGHETQYF.